This is a list of T cell receptor beta chains from one sample in a study of OX40 agonist ivuxolimab in advanced cancers. The method was immunoSEQ multiplex PCR; TCRdb's version includes in-frame clones alone and lacks a portion of them. Among roughly 70,000 clones listed, more than 70% were seen once. The material was CD4+ or CD8+ T cells sorted from blood, obtained in a trial of the OX40 agonist ivuxolimab. The source is an adult with an advanced solid tumor such as melanoma, head and neck, liver or kidney cancer. The CDR3 runs from the conserved cysteine through the conserved F or W. D genes are given only for firm matches. Not all rows give a size; the values are once, few, many and, for expanded clones, a class.

V	D	J	size	DNA	CDR3
TRBV19	TRBD2	TRBJ2-1	.	TGTGCCAGTAGTATACCCCGGGGGGGTGAGCAGTTCTTC	CASSIPRGGEQFF
TRBV11-2	.	TRBJ2-2	.	TGTGCCAGCAGCTTACAGTCCTACACCGGGGAGCTGTTTTTT	CASSLQSYTGELFF
TRBV4-2	.	TRBJ2-3	.	TGTGCCAGCAAGCTGGACTCCACAGATACGCAGTATTTT	CASKLDSTDTQYF
TRBV5-4	.	TRBJ2-1	.	TGTGCCAGCAGCTCCCTAAAGACAGGCACAAGCTCCTACAATGAGCAGTTCTTC	CASSSLKTGTSSYNEQFF
TRBV7-3	TRBD2	TRBJ2-5	.	TGTGCCAGCAGCCGAACGGGGGGGCGCGAAGAGACCCAGTACTTC	CASSRTGGREETQYF
TRBV30	TRBD1	TRBJ2-2	.	TGTGCCTGGGGGACAGGTAACACCGGGGAGCTGTTTTTT	CAWGTGNTGELFF
TRBV5-1	.	TRBJ1-6	.	TGCGCCAGCAGGAAAAGAGACGGGGCTGCCTCCTATAATTCACCCCTCCACTTT	CASRKRDGAASYNSPLHF
TRBV7-3	.	TRBJ1-1	once	TGTGCCAGCAGCTTAAAGGCCAGTGGGCGAACTGAAGCTTTCTTT	CASSLKASGRTEAFF
TRBV7-3	.	TRBJ1-1	few	TGTGCCAGCAGCTCAACACAGGGCTCTGAAGCTTTCTTT	CASSSTQGSEAFF
TRBV19	.	TRBJ1-1	.	TGTGCCAGTAGTGACCCGGGCACGGCTTTCTTT	CASSDPGTAFF
TRBV28	TRBD2	TRBJ2-2	.	TGTGCCAGCATCTCGGCGGGAGGGAAAACCGGGGAGCTGTTTTTT	CASISAGGKTGELFF
TRBV28	.	TRBJ2-2	.	TGTGCCAGCACCTCCACCGGGGAGCTGTTTTTT	CASTSTGELFF